This T cell receptor (beta chain) was found in a study of control samples from healthy donors and cancer patients. Between the trimmed V and J ends, which lost 7 bases and 7 bases, there was a span of 14 bases. CDR1 is LNHDA, CDR2 SQIVND, per germline (reference sequence). This CDR3 has 14 residues. Assay used: immunoSEQ multiplex PCR; TCRdb lists only in-frame clones, some missing. Of approximately 170,000 clones in the sample, roughly 88% are singletons; the top ten hold nearly 5%. V usage is TRBV19 and J usage is TRBJ1-6, with D possibly matching TRBD1 (5 bases). The sample consisted of blood. The receptor comes from a young woman in good health. CDR3 protein: CASTMTVLNSPLHF. In nucleotides, the CDR3 is TGTGCCAGTACTATGACAGTACTAAATTCACCCCTCCACTTT.